This T cell receptor (beta chain) was found in a study of PD-1 blockade in classical Hodgkin lymphoma. Findings and limits, study-wide: The authors excluded patients who started nivolumab under 1 year after ASCT. Complete responders matched newly diagnosed patients in baseline diversity. Newly diagnosed patients were reported to exhibit reduced baseline TCR diversity relative to healthy donors. Researchers reported that CD4+ TCR diversity, though not CD8+, rose significantly by C4D1.

After autologous stem cell transplantation all patients relapsed, and prior brentuximab vedotin exposure differed between cohorts. Profiled with immunoSEQ multiplex PCR; TCRdb holds only in-frame clones, not every one. The top ten hold less than 4% of the sample, which has around 40,000 clones, under 75% seen once. In the case of this clone: The antigen is unknown.

The length of the CDR3 is 13 residues. Germline CDR1 SGHVS, CDR2 FNYEAQ. Trimming pared 0 bases from V and 3 bases from J, leaving 5 bases between. This chain connects TRBV7-6 to TRBJ2-5; D remains unclear. This receptor was obtained from a human donor with classical Hodgkin lymphoma. Sequenced material: peripheral blood mononuclear cells (PBMCs), taken at baseline. The CDR3 sequence is CASSLAGKETQYF. CDR3 nucleotides: TGTGCCAGCAGCTTAGCAGGGAAAGAGACCCAGTACTTC.